This T cell receptor beta chain was identified in a study of long-term antiretroviral therapy in people with HIV. Running of the v3.0 immunoSEQ assay took place at survey level. The data were produced by immunoSEQ multiplex PCR, yet TCRdb's version contains in-frame clones alone and is incomplete. The data hold roughly 18,000 clones, with just under 80% observed a single time. Between the trimmed V and J ends, which lost 2 bases and 4 bases, there was a span of 10 bases. The CDR3 length is 13 residues. Per the germline V gene, CDR1 is SGHRS and CDR2 is YFSETQ. The rearrangement links TRBV5-1 to TRBJ2-7, with D possibly being TRBD1 (6 bases). The receptor was derived from a woman aged 40 to 55 with HIV. The starting material was unsorted PBMCs, obtained at the start of antiretroviral therapy, before treatment. CDR3 coding DNA: TGCGCCAGCAGCTTAGGGGGTCAGTACGAGCAGTACTTC. It is translated as CASSLGGQYEQYF.